This TCR beta chain was captured in a study of T cells after yellow fever vaccination. Universal primer sites and UMIs were introduced during 5'RACE template-switching synthesis of TCR cDNA. TCRdb reanalysed the 5' RACE reads using MiXCR and keeps one entry per CDR3 protein. The data hold some 420,000 distinct CDR3 sequences, with 18% observed a single time. V was pared by 2 bases and J by 4 bases, with 11 bases between. Per the germline V gene, CDR1 is DFQATT and CDR2 is SNEGSKA (reference sequence). The CDR3 contains 13 residues. This clonotype was counted at least ten times. The sequence came from a young man who received the YFV17D yellow fever vaccine. The specimen comprised PBMCs, sampled before the yellow fever booster vaccination. The V call is TRBV20-1, the J call TRBJ1-2, with D uncertain. This CDR3 is CSARIRTSYGYTF. CDR3 coding DNA: TGCAGTGCTAGAATCCGGACTTCCTATGGCTACACCTTC.